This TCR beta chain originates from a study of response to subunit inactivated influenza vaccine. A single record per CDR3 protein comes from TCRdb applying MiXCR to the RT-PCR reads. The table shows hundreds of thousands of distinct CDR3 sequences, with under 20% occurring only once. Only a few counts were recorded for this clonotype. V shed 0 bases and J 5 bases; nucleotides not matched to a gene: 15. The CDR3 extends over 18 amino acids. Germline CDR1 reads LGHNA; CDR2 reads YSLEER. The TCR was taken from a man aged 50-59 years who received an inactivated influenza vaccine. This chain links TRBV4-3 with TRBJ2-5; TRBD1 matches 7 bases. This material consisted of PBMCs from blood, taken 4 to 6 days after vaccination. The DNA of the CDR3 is TGCGCCAGCAGCCAAGATGGTGGAAGGGGGCGCCGAAGGGAGACCCAGTACTTC. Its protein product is CASSQDGGRGRRRETQYF.